This is a list of T cell receptor beta chains from one sample in a study of cytomegalovirus exposure and HLA in healthy donors. Only in-frame clones appear in the TCRdb table, and some are missing; sequencing was by immunoSEQ multiplex PCR. The sample yields just under 95,000 clones, over 70% seen once. The sample was PBMCs. All receptors derive from a girl aged 2 to 10 in good health and CMV-seropositive. Each CDR3 is given with its conserved first and last residue.

TRBV10-3	TRBJ1-5	CAISGLNQPQHF
TRBV2	TRBJ2-1	CASRYPYQREGIPEQFF
TRBV6-5	TRBJ2-7	CASSWDTRSPYEQYF
TRBV6-1	TRBJ1-4	CASSEVLGGSRREKLFF
TRBV5-1	TRBJ2-3	CASSWTSGTDTQYF
TRBV29-1	TRBJ2-1	CSVETSVTYNEQFF
TRBV5-4	TRBJ1-1	CASSFDRGTEAFF
TRBV27	TRBJ2-6	CASKSPGRGANVLTF
TRBV9	TRBJ2-1	CASSVTSDIYNEQFF
TRBV19	TRBJ2-1	CASSSQTSGRRGNEQFF
TRBV5-4	TRBJ1-3	CASSPGTGTGNTIYF
TRBV30	TRBJ2-1	CAWSLARYEQFF
TRBV6-1	TRBJ1-5	CASRASGVSNQPQHF
TRBV7-9	TRBJ1-1	CASSLEGGGGSEAFF
TRBV5-4	TRBJ2-1	CASSYRRAQDEQFF
TRBV29-1	TRBJ2-7	CSVLQGSGWSPDF
TRBV11-2	TRBJ2-1	CASSLGREGYYNEQFF
TRBV7-3	TRBJ1-1	CASSAGQVNTEAFF
TRBV20-1	TRBJ1-1	CSASISPPAFF
TRBV21-1	TRBJ1-3	CASKGQGTILYF
TRBV6-8	TRBJ1-4	CASTPPPVGGEKLFF
TRBV4-3	TRBJ1-2	CASSQETGIGYGYTF
TRBV5-1	TRBJ2-7	CASSLFDGFPYEQYF
TRBV19	TRBJ1-5	CASTQSGDQPQHF
TRBV2	TRBJ2-7	CASSDGTYYEQYF
TRBV7-6	TRBJ2-3	CASSQNAGTMGDTQYF
TRBV9	TRBJ2-1	CASSGDEQFF
TRBV5-1	TRBJ1-1	CASSSRPTYTEAFF
TRBV27	TRBJ1-5	CASSRDSSSYGNQPQHF
TRBV6-5	TRBJ2-7	CASLGLVGMAYEQYF
TRBV18	TRBJ2-1	CASSPRTSGSNEQFF
TRBV2	TRBJ1-1	CATRDSLNTEAFF
TRBV30	TRBJ2-5	CARSRQGGEQLETQYF
TRBV19	TRBJ1-1	CASSSGLSEAFF
TRBV2	TRBJ1-6	CASSSSYNSPLHF